In this sample, the clone carrying this T cell receptor (beta chain) turned up many times. CDR3 length: 15 amino acids. The trim removed 2 bases at V and 3 bases at J, leaving 5 bases unmatched. In germline, CDR1 is SQVTM, CDR2 ANQGSEA. Sorting selected naive CD8 T cells with a CD8+CD4-CCR7+CD45RA+ phenotype. In TCRdb, the PCR reads were re-called with MiXCR into one record per CDR3 protein. The profile shows hundreds of thousands of distinct CDR3 sequences, 25% of them singletons. The sample is drawn from a study of molecular identifiers for immune sequencing clone quantification. The TCR originated in a human donor in good health. Some libraries in this study had Jurkat cell RNA spiked in. The material sequenced was naive CD8+ T cells from blood, with Jurkat cell RNA spiked in. As to subset: FACS-sorted CD8+CD4-CCR7+CD45RA+ naive T cells. This rearrangement joins TRBV29-1 to TRBJ2-1, with 9 positions matching TRBD2. CDR3 in DNA: TGCAGCGTTGAAAGCGGACTAGCGATCTACAATGAGCAGTTCTTC. Amino acids: CSVESGLAIYNEQFF.